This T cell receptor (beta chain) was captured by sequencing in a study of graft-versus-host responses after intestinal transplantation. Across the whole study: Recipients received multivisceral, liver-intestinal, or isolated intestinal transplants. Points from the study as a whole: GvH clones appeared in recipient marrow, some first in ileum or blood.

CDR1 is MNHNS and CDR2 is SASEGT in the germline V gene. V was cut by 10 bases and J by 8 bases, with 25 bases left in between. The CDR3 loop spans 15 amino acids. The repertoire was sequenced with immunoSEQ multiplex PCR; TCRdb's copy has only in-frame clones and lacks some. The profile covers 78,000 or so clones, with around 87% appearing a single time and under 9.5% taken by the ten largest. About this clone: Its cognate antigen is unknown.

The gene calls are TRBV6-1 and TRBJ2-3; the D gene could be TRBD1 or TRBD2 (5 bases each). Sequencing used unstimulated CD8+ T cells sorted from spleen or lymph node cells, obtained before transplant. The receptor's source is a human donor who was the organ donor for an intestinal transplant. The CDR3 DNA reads TGTGCCATCCTCCTCCGGGGACCGATTCAGGGTACGCAGTATTTT. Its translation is CAILLRGPIQGTQYF.